The 16 T cell receptor beta chains below all came from one sample that was sequenced in a study of blood T cell repertoires in COVID-19. Data came from immunoSEQ multiplex PCR; TCRdb stores just in-frame clones and leaves some out. The table lists over 200,000 clones, about 85% of them singletons, with 11% in the top ten. The sequencing sample was made of PBMCs or T cells enriched from blood (not recorded which). The receptors originated from a man under 40 who had recovered from COVID-19.

The genes are TRBV5-1 and TRBJ1-2, with 8 positions matching TRBD1. Trimming at V came to 0 bases and at J to 4 bases, leaving 8 bases not matched to a gene. CDR3 size: 16 residues. Germline CDR1 and CDR2: SGHRS and YFSETQ. CDR3 loop: CASSLEAGGLSYGYTF. CDR3 DNA sequence: TGCGCCAGCAGCTTGGAGGCAGGGGGCCTATCCTATGGCTACACCTTC.

The genes are TRBV2 and TRBJ1-2, with 7 bases fitting TRBD1. Germline CDR1 and CDR2: SNHLY and FYNNEI. The ends lost 8 bases at V and 1 base at J; junction bases unmatched: 10. The CDR3 totals 15 residues. The CDR3: CASRDRKMINYGYTF. Written as DNA, the CDR3 is TGTGCCAGCCGGGACAGAAAAATGATTAACTATGGCTACACCTTC. The variable domain in full, with the rest retrieved from reference TRBV2 and TRBJ1-2, is EPEVTQTPSHQVTQMGQEVILRCVPISNHLYFYWYRQILGQKVEFLVSFYNNEISEKSEIFDDQFSVERPDGSNFTLKIRSTKLEDSAMYFCASRDRKMINYGYTFGSGTRLTVV.

The DNA for the CDR3 is TGTGCCACCAGTGACCCCCCAGAGGGAGCCCAAAACAATGAGCAGTTCTTC. Its translation: CATSDPPEGAQNNEQFF. J is TRBJ2-1 and V is TRBV24-1; weak D call: TRBD2 (5 bases). This CDR3 contains 17 residues. V lost 4 bases, J lost 5 bases, and 20 bases lay in between. The germline V gene has CDR1 KGHDR and CDR2 SFDVKD.

The chain recombines TRBV3-1 (or the pseudogene TRBV3-2) with TRBJ2-3; TRBD1 matches at 7 bases. With V trimmed by 1 base and J by 3 bases, 7 bases remained unmatched. CDR1 is LGHDT and CDR2 is YNNKEL in the germline V gene (reference sequence). The CDR3 extends over 16 amino acids. In nucleotides, the CDR3 is TGTGCCAGCAGCCAAGGACAGGGAACGGGTACAGATACGCAGTATTTT. Translation gives CASSQGQGTGTDTQYF.

This chain joins TRBV5-1 and TRBJ1-4, with TRBD1 matching over 11 bases. Losses at the gene ends were 4 bases for V and 3 bases for J; bases not matched to a gene: 11. The length of the CDR3 is 18 residues. Germline V gene lookup returns CDR1 SGHRS and CDR2 YFSETQ. CDR3 bases: TGCGCCAGCAGCCCCCGGACAGGGGGCATGACAGCTAATGAAAAACTGTTTTTT. It is translated as CASSPRTGGMTANEKLFF.

The V gene is TRBV5-1, the J gene TRBJ2-3; 8 positions match TRBD1. CDR1 SGHRS and CDR2 YFSETQ come from the germline V gene. Trimming removed 0 bases from V and 2 bases from J; junction bases left unmatched: 2. This CDR3 spans 15 amino acids. The CDR3 here is CASSLDRGTTDTQYF. CDR3 coding DNA: TGCGCCAGCAGCTTGGACAGGGGGACCACAGATACGCAGTATTTT.

The V gene is TRBV7-2, the J gene TRBJ1-1; D is unresolved. Germline loops: CDR1 SGHTA, CDR2 FQGNSA. Trimming pared 6 bases from V and 5 bases from J, leaving 10 bases between. There are 12 residues in the CDR3. The CDR3 nucleotides are TGTGCCAGCAGGAGGGTCACAACTGAAGCTTTCTTT. It encodes CASRRVTTEAFF.

This chain joins TRBV7-9 and TRBJ2-1, with 7 bases matching TRBD2. Trimming took 3 bases from V and 9 from J; bases not matched to a gene: 11. This CDR3 has 15 residues. Looked up from germline, CDR1 is SEHNR and CDR2 is FQNEAQ (reference sequence). The CDR3 DNA is TGTGCCAGCAGCTTCCCGATTGGGCGGGAGCCTGAGCAGTTCTTC. Translated: CASSFPIGREPEQFF.

This chain uses TRBV12-3 or TRBV12-4 with TRBJ1-5, with D possibly TRBD1 on 5 matching bases. The CDR3 contains 12 residues. V was trimmed by 4 bases and J by 9 bases, leaving 10 bases between them. The CDR3 DNA reads TGTGCCAGCAGTTCACAGGCAGGGCCCCAGCATTTT. Translated, it gives CASSSQAGPQHF.

The rearrangement joins TRBV27 to TRBJ2-5; TRBD1 might be the D (6 bases). The V end lost 5 bases, the J end lost 5 bases, and 15 bases lay between the germline ends. This CDR3 spans 14 amino acids. Germline V lookup: CDR1 MNHEY, CDR2 SMNVEV (reference sequence). CDR3 amino acids: CASSPLTGTETQYF. CDR3 DNA sequence: TGTGCCAGCAGTCCACTGACAGGTACCGAGACCCAGTACTTC.

The chain links TRBV27 to TRBJ2-7; TRBD1 agrees at 7 bases. The V gene end was trimmed by 4 bases and the J gene end by 0 bases; junction bases not matched to a gene: 3. This CDR3 contains 14 residues. The V gene's germline CDR1 is MNHEY and CDR2 SMNVEV (reference sequence). The CDR3 region has the DNA TGTGCCAGCAGTTGGTCAGGGGGCTCCTACGAGCAGTACTTC. Translation gives CASSWSGGSYEQYF.

The chain joins TRBV11-1 to TRBJ1-6, with a tentative D call TRBD1 (6 bases). CDR3 length: 14 residues. V lost 6 bases and J lost 6, with 12 bases in between. Germline V gene sequence: CDR1 SGHAT, CDR2 FQDESV (reference sequence). The CDR3 sequence is CASRPTGANSPLHF. The CDR3 DNA reads TGTGCCAGCAGACCGACAGGAGCTAATTCACCCCTCCACTTT.

The genes are TRBV5-6 and TRBJ1-1; D is ambiguous. CDR3 size: 15 residues. Germline values: CDR1 SGHDT, CDR2 YYEEEE. The V and J ends lost 1 base and 7 bases respectively, with 17 bases between them. CDR3 amino acids: CASSLPRNGNIEAFF. CDR3 coding DNA: TGTGCCAGCAGCTTGCCCAGGAACGGGAATATTGAAGCTTTCTTT. The full variable domain, rest sourced from reference TRBV5-6 and TRBJ1-1, is DAGVTQSPTHLIKTRGQQVTLRCSPKSGHDTVSWYQQALGQGPQFIFQYYEEEERQRGNFPDRFSGHQFPNYSSELNVNALLLGDSALYLCASSLPRNGNIEAFFGQGTRLTVV.

The rearrangement links TRBV12-3 or TRBV12-4 to TRBJ2-1; 9 positions agree with TRBD1. V lost 10 bases and J lost 3; bases outside the gene matches: 4. The CDR3 is made up of 13 amino acids. CDR3 region: CAIMTGGYNEQFF. In DNA form, the CDR3 reads TGTGCCATCATGACAGGGGGCTACAATGAGCAGTTCTTC.

The gene calls are TRBV6-2 or TRBV6-3 and TRBJ1-5; 7 positions agree with TRBD1. The J segment lost 4 bases and the V segment lost 0 bases, leaving 3 bases of the junction unmatched. Germline V gene sequence: CDR1 MNHEY, CDR2 SVGEGT. The CDR3 consists of 15 residues. The DNA for the CDR3 is TGTGCCAGCAGTTACTCGGGACAGTTTAATCAGCCCCAGCATTTT. Protein: CASSYSGQFNQPQHF.

J is TRBJ2-1 and V is TRBV9; 12 bases align to TRBD2. Germline V lookup: CDR1 SGDLS, CDR2 YYNGEE. V dropped 3 bases and J dropped 8; count of bases not matched to a gene: 6. There are 15 residues in the CDR3. In DNA, the CDR3 is TGTGCCAGCAGCGGTACTAGCGGGGGGTTTGATGAGCAGTTCTTC. It specifies CASSGTSGGFDEQFF.